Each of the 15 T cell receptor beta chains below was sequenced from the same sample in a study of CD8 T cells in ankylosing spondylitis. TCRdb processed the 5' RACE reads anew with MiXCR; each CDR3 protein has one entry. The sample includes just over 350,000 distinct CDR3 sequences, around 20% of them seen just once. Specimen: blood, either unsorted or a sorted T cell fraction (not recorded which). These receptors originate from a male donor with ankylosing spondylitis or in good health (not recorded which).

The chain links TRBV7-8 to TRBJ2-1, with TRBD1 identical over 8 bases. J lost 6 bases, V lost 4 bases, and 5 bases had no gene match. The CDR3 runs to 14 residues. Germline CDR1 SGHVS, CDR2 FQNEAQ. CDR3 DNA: TGTGCCAGCAGCTGGACAGGGACGGGCAATGAGCAGTTCTTC. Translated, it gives CASSWTGTGNEQFF. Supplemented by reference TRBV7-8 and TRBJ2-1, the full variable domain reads GAGVSQSPRYKVAKRGQDVALRCDPISGHVSLFWYQQALGQGPEFLTYFQNEAQLDKSGLPSDRFFAERPEGSVSTLKIQRTQQEDSAVYLCASSWTGTGNEQFFGPGTRLTVL.

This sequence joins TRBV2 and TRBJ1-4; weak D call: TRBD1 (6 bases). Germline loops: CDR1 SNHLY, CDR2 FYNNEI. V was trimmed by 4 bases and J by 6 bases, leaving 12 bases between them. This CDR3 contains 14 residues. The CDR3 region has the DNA TGTGCCAGCAGTGTGGGGGGCGCGGATGAAAAACTGTTTTTT. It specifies CASSVGGADEKLFF.

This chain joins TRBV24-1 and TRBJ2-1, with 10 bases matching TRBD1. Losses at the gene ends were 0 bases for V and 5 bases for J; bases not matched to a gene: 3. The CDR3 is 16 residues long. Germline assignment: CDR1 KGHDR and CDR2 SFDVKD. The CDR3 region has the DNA TGTGCCACCAGTGATTTGGACAGGGGGCAGGACAATGAGCAGTTCTTC. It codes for CATSDLDRGQDNEQFF.

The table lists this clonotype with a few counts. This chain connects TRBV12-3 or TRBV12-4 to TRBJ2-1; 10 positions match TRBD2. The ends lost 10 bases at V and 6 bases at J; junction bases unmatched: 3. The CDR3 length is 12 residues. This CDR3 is CATKRGGNEQFF. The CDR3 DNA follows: TGTGCCACTAAGCGGGGGGGCAATGAGCAGTTCTTC.

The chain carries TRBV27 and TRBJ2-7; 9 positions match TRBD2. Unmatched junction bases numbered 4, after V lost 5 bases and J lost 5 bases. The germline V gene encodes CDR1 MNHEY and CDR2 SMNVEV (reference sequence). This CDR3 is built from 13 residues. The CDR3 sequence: CASSLGGGDEQYF. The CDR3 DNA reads TGTGCCAGCAGTCTGGGCGGGGGGGACGAGCAGTACTTC.

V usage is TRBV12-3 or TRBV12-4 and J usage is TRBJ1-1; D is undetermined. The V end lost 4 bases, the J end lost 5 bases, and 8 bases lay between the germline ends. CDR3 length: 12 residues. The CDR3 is CASSYWGTEAFF. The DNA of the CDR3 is TGTGCCAGCAGTTACTGGGGTACTGAAGCTTTCTTT.

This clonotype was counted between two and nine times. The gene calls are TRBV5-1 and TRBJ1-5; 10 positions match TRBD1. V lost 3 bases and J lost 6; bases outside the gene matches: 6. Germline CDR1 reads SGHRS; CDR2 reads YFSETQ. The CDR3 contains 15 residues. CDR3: CASSSGQGVGQPQHF. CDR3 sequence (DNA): TGCGCCAGCAGCTCAGGACAGGGGGTAGGTCAGCCCCAGCATTTT. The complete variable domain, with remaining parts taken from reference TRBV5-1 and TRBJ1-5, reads KAGVTQTPRYLIKTRGQQVTLSCSPISGHRSVSWYQQTPGQGLQFLFEYFSETQRNKGNFPGRFSGRQFSNSRSEMNVSTLELGDSALYLCASSSGQGVGQPQHFGDGTRLSIL.

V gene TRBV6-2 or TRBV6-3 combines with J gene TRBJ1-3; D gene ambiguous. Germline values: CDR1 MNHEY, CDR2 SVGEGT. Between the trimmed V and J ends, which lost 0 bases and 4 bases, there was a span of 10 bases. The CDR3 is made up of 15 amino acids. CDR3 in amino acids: CASSYSLDGGNTIYF. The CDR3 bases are TGTGCCAGCAGTTACTCGCTCGACGGAGGAAACACCATATATTTT.

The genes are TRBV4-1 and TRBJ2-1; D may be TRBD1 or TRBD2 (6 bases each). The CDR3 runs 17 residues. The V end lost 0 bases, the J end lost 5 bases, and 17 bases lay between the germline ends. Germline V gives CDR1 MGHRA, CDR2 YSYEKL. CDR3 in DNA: TGCGCCAGCAGCCAAGATACGGGGGCACTTATGGACAATGAGCAGTTCTTC. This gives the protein CASSQDTGALMDNEQFF.

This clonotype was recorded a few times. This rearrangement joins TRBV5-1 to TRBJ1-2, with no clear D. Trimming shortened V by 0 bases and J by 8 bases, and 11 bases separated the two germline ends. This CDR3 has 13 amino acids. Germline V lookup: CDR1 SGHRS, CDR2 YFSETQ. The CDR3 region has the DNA TGCGCCAGCAGCTTGGGCCCGACGGGCGGCTACACCTTC. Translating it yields CASSLGPTGGYTF.

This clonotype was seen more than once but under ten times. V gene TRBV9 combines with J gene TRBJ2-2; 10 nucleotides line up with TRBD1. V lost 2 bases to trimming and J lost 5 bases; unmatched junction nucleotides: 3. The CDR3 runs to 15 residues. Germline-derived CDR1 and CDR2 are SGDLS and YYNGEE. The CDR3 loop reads CASSVPGQGTGELFF. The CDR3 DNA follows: TGTGCCAGCAGCGTTCCGGGACAGGGGACCGGGGAGCTGTTTTTT.

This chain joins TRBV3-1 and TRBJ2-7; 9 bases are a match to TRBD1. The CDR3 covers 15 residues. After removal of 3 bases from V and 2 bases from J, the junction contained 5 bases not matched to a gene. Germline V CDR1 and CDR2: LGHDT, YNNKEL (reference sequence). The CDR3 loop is CASSHARTGAYEQYF. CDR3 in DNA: TGTGCCAGCAGCCACGCCCGGACAGGGGCCTACGAGCAGTACTTC.

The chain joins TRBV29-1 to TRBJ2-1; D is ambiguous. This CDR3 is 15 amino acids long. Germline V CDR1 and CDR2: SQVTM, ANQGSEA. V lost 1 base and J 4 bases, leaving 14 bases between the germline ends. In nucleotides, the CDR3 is TGCAGCGTTGAAGGGGTCCAGCTGGGTTACAATGAGCAGTTCTTC. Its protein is CSVEGVQLGYNEQFF.

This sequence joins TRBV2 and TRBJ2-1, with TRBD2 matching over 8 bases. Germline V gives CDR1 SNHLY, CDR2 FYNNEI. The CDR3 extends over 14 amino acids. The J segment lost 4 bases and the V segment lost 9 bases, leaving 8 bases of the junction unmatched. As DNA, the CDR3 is TGTGCCAGTGGCGCGGGGGGCCTTTACAATGAGCAGTTCTTC. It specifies CASGAGGLYNEQFF.

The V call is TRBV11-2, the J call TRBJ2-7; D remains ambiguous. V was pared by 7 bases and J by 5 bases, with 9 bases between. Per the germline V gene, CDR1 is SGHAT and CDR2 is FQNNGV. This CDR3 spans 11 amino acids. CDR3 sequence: CASTHRDEQYF. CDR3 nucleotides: TGTGCCAGCACCCACCGGGACGAGCAGTACTTC.